This TCR beta chain came from a study of blood T cell repertoires in COVID-19 (dated by TCRdb to 2019 to 2021). For the study in its entirety: Collaborator samples came from the United States, Italy and Spain and covered acute and convalescent phases of COVID-19. The material from the prospective study consisted of cDNA or gDNA derived from T cells, B-cell-depleted T cells, or PBMCs. Deeply sampled blood TCRbeta repertoires from subjects exposed to, actively infected with, or recovered from COVID-19 were included in the dataset. The repertoires were made available in a free public database intended to serve as a resource for research on the immune response to SARS-CoV-2. Samples came from the ongoing ImmuneRACE study (first 160 participants) plus 1,254 subjects from 6 global collaborators. A de-identified subject ID, COVID-19 status, age in years and sex were almost always included in the sample metadata. Where available, HLA class I and class II types were taken from metadata supplied by the sample provider and were not determined by assay-based typing. Results the study describes overall, beyond this receptor: The quantity of clinical and demographic metadata differed by source and by participant and was supplied without curation.

Participants in the prospective study were aged roughly 18 to 89 years, lived in approximately 26 United States geographic areas, and enrolled through a virtual design. In the prospective study, participants were assigned to cohorts based on the clinical history participants reported in a screening survey and a study questionnaire. Recovered participants in ImmuneRACE Cohort 3 were defined as having two consecutive negative NP/OP PCR tests, clearance from a healthcare professional, or resolution of symptoms. Mobile phlebotomists in the prospective study collected whole blood, serum and a nasopharyngeal or oropharyngeal swab from every participant. Over a roughly two-month period, participants in the prospective study had the option of providing additional blood draws and questionnaires. Before DNA extraction, blood samples from the prospective study were shipped at room temperature or frozen. TCRbeta CDR3 regions were amplified from genomic DNA using the immunoSEQ Assay, a bias-controlled multiplex PCR. Per the source publication's procedure: Within the assay, amplification of reference gene primers was used to estimate how many nucleated cells each sample contained. Sequence reads were collapsed and filtered to measure the absolute abundance of every unique TCRbeta CDR3 rearrangement. Productive Simpson clonality was computed per sample as the square root of Simpson's diversity index over productive rearrangements. TCRdb holds this immuneACCESS table with in-frame rearrangements only. Some clones are missing; in checked studies, unresolved V genes explain under half, and the rest has no known cause. Clone size and the V and J calls come from that table; the DNA yielded D and trimming. The sample profile shows 250,000 or so clones; 80% to 90% of them were found once. Jointly, the top ten make up under 2.5% of the sample.

The V end gives up 1 base and the J end 0 bases, leaving 5 bases in the junction not matched to a gene. Reading from cysteine to phenylalanine, the CDR3 counts 17 amino acids. Only the CDR3 region is kept as DNA, spanning 51 bases read in frame from base 1. Based on the germline V gene, the CDR1 and CDR2 sequences are SGHRS and YFSETQ. As concerns this clone: The antigen this receptor binds is unknown. Within one base of it there is no much larger clone, and no base qualities were kept.

Material: PBMCs or T cells enriched from blood (not recorded which). The rearranged chain carries TRBV5-1 and TRBJ2-3, with TRBD2 identical over 10 junction bases. The TCR originated in a woman in her forties or fifties who had recovered from COVID-19. DNA sequence: TGCGCCAGCAGCTTGACCGGGACTAGCGATAGCACAGATACGCAGTATTTT. Translated, this gives CASSLTGTSDSTDTQYF.